This T cell receptor beta chain was identified during a study of T cells in Graves' hyperthyroidism and ophthalmopathy. The study's findings and limits: Before onset, ophthalmopathy was predicted by the model a median about six months earlier.

There are a few counts of this clonotype. As yet, its antigen is unknown. Template material for amplifying TCR beta CDR3 regions consisted of RNA transcripts. First-round RT-PCR with HTBI primers amplified the TCR CDR3 region. TCRdb analysed the multiplex PCR reads with MiXCR anew, one entry per CDR3 protein. Among 700,000 or so distinct CDR3 sequences, approximately 15% were seen once, and the ten largest hold approximately 12%. Researchers barred patients who had uncontrolled infection, other autoimmune disease, pregnancy or lactation. Every diagnosis used clinical symptoms, serum thyroxine and TRAb, thyroid ultrasound and orbital computed tomography. PBMCs came from about 10 ml fresh peripheral blood. This CDR3 is built from 15 residues. Germline V gene sequence: CDR1 MNHEY, CDR2 SVGEGT. Trimming removed 6 bases from V and 6 bases from J, with 18 bases in between.

The sequenced sample was blood. The chain links TRBV6-2 or TRBV6-3 to TRBJ1-5; D is ambiguous. The sequence derives from a woman in her 50s with Graves' ophthalmopathy. The CDR3 here is CASSSVGRAGQPQHF. CDR3 sequence (DNA): TGTGCCAGCAGCTCTGTTGGAAGGGCAGGTCAGCCCCAGCATTTT.